The rows below give T cell receptor beta chains drawn from one sample of a study of somatic mutations in cytotoxic T cells in rheumatoid arthritis. The repertoire was sequenced with immunoSEQ multiplex PCR; TCRdb's copy has only in-frame clones and lacks some. Seen here are under 11,000 clones, over 75% observed once, and the top ten hold approximately 0.99%. Sequencing was performed on CD4+ T cells sorted from blood. The receptors here all came from a young woman with rheumatoid arthritis. Each CDR3 is given without its conserved first and last residue. Not every row has a clone size; where given, it reads once, few, many or a size class.

size: NA; V: TRBV6-5; CDR3: ASRLAGEGADTQY
size: NA; V: TRBV6-1; CDR3: ASSSPGQGVYEQY
size: NA; V: TRBV5-4; CDR3: ASSLGTSGQETQY
size: NA; V: TRBV19; CDR3: ASSLLAGVPDTQY
size: NA; V: TRBV29-1; CDR3: SVERGSYNEQF
size: NA; V: TRBV28; CDR3: ASSLALPANTQY
size: NA; V: TRBV7-2; CDR3: ASSVRQAYEQY
size: NA; V: TRBV7-2; CDR3: ASSLGTRVTDTQY
size: NA; V: TRBV7-2; CDR3: ASSLGIGRGASYEQY
size: NA; V: TRBV7-2; CDR3: ASSINQGGIDYGYT
size: once; V: TRBV28; CDR3: ASNFARRREGYGYT
size: NA; V: TRBV15; CDR3: ATSRNVRGLVQETQY
size: once; V: TRBV7-9; CDR3: ASSSPSGGLYNEQF
size: NA; V: TRBV7-8; CDR3: ASSLGSGNTEAF
size: NA; V: TRBV11-1; CDR3: ASSRSTGSSYEQY
size: NA; V: TRBV30; CDR3: AWSIRGTNTEAF
size: few; V: TRBV30; CDR3: AWSVDIDTEAF
size: NA; V: TRBV6-5; CDR3: ASRTVGVGNYGYT
size: NA; V: TRBV5-3; CDR3: ARSLVALGQGAYEQY
size: NA; V: TRBV12-5; CDR3: ASGLVPDRAQETQY
size: NA; V: TRBV18; CDR3: ASSPSGANIQY
size: NA; V: TRBV14; CDR3: ASSQQGLAGANTQY
size: NA; V: TRBV28; CDR3: ASTPGQGKIGYT
size: NA; V: TRBV19; CDR3: ASSTARDRGSSNQPQH
size: NA; V: TRBV27; CDR3: ASSFYGTGRNEQF
size: few; V: TRBV30; CDR3: AWSVRSGPGNTIY
size: NA; V: TRBV5-5; CDR3: ASSSDRGGSYEQY
size: NA; V: TRBV28; CDR3: AWGGRSSYNSPLH
size: NA; V: TRBV30; CDR3: AWNIQGVNEKLF
size: NA; V: TRBV19; CDR3: ASSLLVGNYEQY
size: NA; V: TRBV7-2; CDR3: ASSRSGVNEKLF
size: NA; V: TRBV19; CDR3: ASSIPYTGELF
size: NA; V: TRBV7-3; CDR3: ASSHTRPGPLSLLNTGELF
size: NA; V: TRBV4-3; CDR3: ASSQDLTRTEKLF
size: NA; V: TRBV29-1; CDR3: SVKPGQVGEQF
size: NA; V: TRBV23-1; CDR3: ASSQSKGEAF
size: NA; V: TRBV6-1; CDR3: ASSDSGQGRTEAF
size: NA; V: TRBV7-2; CDR3: ASSLGGQGLDTQY
size: once; V: TRBV6-1; CDR3: ASRPTGNPSTEAF
size: NA; V: TRBV11-2; CDR3: ASSPYPDRGNQETQY
size: NA; V: TRBV27; CDR3: ASSIRKTSGRDNEQF
size: NA; V: TRBV6-1; CDR3: ASSGWTSGLETQY
size: NA; V: TRBV9; CDR3: ASSVDGVRGYNPDTQY
size: NA; V: TRBV19; CDR3: ASSIGTSGSYEQY
size: NA; V: TRBV6-6; CDR3: ASSPRGASAYAQY
size: NA; V: TRBV11-3; CDR3: ASSEGTYNEQF
size: NA; V: TRBV5-1; CDR3: ASSRLSTSGGGTDTQY
size: NA; V: TRBV30; CDR3: AWSGLAGRNTEAF
size: once; V: TRBV27; CDR3: ASSLQGNNSPLH
size: NA; V: TRBV7-6; CDR3: ASSQGARYGYT
size: NA; V: TRBV7-2; CDR3: ASSEQGAKNIQY
size: few; V: TRBV4-3; CDR3: ASSPAGGSYGYT
size: NA; V: TRBV14; CDR3: ASSPLGTSGQETQY
size: NA; V: TRBV28; CDR3: AAREGANTGELF
size: NA; V: TRBV6-5; CDR3: ASSYGGRGANTEAF
size: few; V: TRBV6-6; CDR3: ASRPGLADSYEQY